These 24 T cell receptor beta chains share one sample of origin, sequenced in a study of shared clonotypes between healthy human individuals. Clones were read by immunoSEQ multiplex PCR, and TCRdb kept only the in-frame ones, dropping some. Of some 2,500,000 clones listed, under 95% are singletons. The sequencing input was naive CD4+ T cells from PBMCs. As for subset: CD45RA+ positively selected. All receptors derive from a man younger than 30 in good health. Some clones in this sample may be carry-over from other donors' samples.

This clone has just one count. The chain employs TRBV7-3 and TRBJ2-1; 7 bases map to TRBD2. Losses at the gene ends were 5 bases for V and 7 bases for J; bases not matched to a gene: 8. The V gene's germline CDR1 is SGHTA and CDR2 FQGTGA. The CDR3 runs to 14 residues. The CDR3: CASSPHFGGNEQFF. The CDR3 DNA follows: TGTGCCAGCAGCCCGCACTTCGGGGGGAATGAGCAGTTCTTC.

As concerns this clone: Other DNA sequences in the same sample also yield this CDR3. The V and J genes are TRBV5-1 and TRBJ2-1; no clear D. The germline gives CDR1 SGHRS, CDR2 YFSETQ. The CDR3 consists of 15 residues. V was pared by 0 bases and J by 0 bases, with 7 bases between. The CDR3 protein is CASSLGTSSYNEQFF. CDR3 nucleotide sequence: TGCGCCAGCAGCTTGGGCACGAGCTCCTACAATGAGCAGTTCTTC. Variable domain in full (rest from reference TRBV5-1 and TRBJ2-1): KAGVTQTPRYLIKTRGQQVTLSCSPISGHRSVSWYQQTPGQGLQFLFEYFSETQRNKGNFPGRFSGRQFSNSRSEMNVSTLELGDSALYLCASSLGTSSYNEQFFGPGTRLTVL.

The chain has TRBV5-1 and TRBJ2-3; D not certain. V lost 3 bases and J 7 bases, leaving 12 bases between the germline ends. This CDR3 comprises 13 residues. The germline gives CDR1 SGHRS, CDR2 YFSETQ. The CDR3, as DNA: TGCGCCAGCAGCTCTCCAGTTCCCAATACGCAGTATTTT. Its protein is CASSSPVPNTQYF.

As regards this clone: At the DNA level, this CDR3 is encoded by other sequences in the same sample as well. V and J are TRBV5-1 and TRBJ1-5; 10 bases match TRBD1. The CDR3 runs 14 residues. The ends lost 4 bases at V and 5 bases at J; junction bases unmatched: 3. The V gene's germline CDR1 is SGHRS and CDR2 YFSETQ. For the CDR3, the DNA is TGCGCCAGCAGCCCCGGACAGGGGGATCAGCCCCAGCATTTT. This gives the protein CASSPGQGDQPQHF.

The rearrangement links TRBV29-1 to TRBJ1-1; D gene ambiguous. The V and J ends lost 3 bases and 1 base respectively, with 15 bases between them. Germline V gene sequence: CDR1 SQVTM, CDR2 ANQGSEA. This CDR3 contains 15 residues. The CDR3 loop is CSVEGLNAQNTEAFF. DNA for the CDR3: TGCAGCGTTGAGGGTCTGAACGCCCAGAACACTGAAGCTTTCTTT.

Comment on this clone: The same CDR3 also results from other DNA sequences found in this sample. The chain employs TRBV7-9 and TRBJ2-7; 7 positions agree with TRBD2. Per germline, CDR1 SEHNR and CDR2 FQNEAQ (reference sequence). The length of the CDR3 is 14 residues. Unmatched junction bases numbered 2, after V lost 3 bases and J lost 0 bases. This CDR3 reads CASSFGGSSYEQYF. The CDR3 bases are TGTGCCAGCAGCTTCGGCGGGAGCTCCTACGAGCAGTACTTC.

The table lists this clone with a count of one. The V call is TRBV7-3, the J call TRBJ2-3; tentatively, D is TRBD1 or TRBD2 (5 bases each). V lost 5 bases, J lost 1 base, and 10 bases lay in between. Per germline, CDR1 SGHTA and CDR2 FQGTGA. The CDR3 contains 14 residues. The CDR3: CASSRMGGTDTQYF. DNA of the CDR3: TGTGCCAGCAGCCGGATGGGGGGCACAGATACGCAGTATTTT.

This chain joins TRBV6-5 and TRBJ2-2; the match to TRBD1 covers 10 bases. The J segment lost 4 bases and the V segment lost 6 bases, leaving 5 bases of the junction unmatched. Germline V CDR1 and CDR2: MNHEY, SVGAGI. The CDR3 is 15 amino acids. The DNA of the CDR3 is TGTGCCAGCAGGCGGGACAGGGGTAGCACCGGGGAGCTGTTTTTT. This sequence encodes CASRRDRGSTGELFF.

V gene TRBV7-3 combines with J gene TRBJ2-7; maybe TRBD1 (7 bases). V gave up 5 bases and J gave up 1 base, with 21 bases separating them. Germline V lookup: CDR1 SGHTA, CDR2 FQGTGA. This CDR3 has 17 residues. The CDR3 spells CASSQDWEDRISYEQYF. CDR3 coding DNA: TGTGCCAGCAGCCAAGATTGGGAGGACAGGATTTCCTACGAGCAGTACTTC.

V gene TRBV5-1 combines with J gene TRBJ2-6; D is uncertain. Germline V gene lookup returns CDR1 SGHRS and CDR2 YFSETQ. The CDR3 covers 15 residues. V shed 1 base and J shed 3 bases, with 8 bases lying between them. This CDR3 is CASSLKMSGANVLTF. In DNA, the CDR3 is TGCGCCAGCAGCTTGAAGATGAGTGGGGCCAACGTCCTGACTTTC.

This clone was counted a few times. The chain recombines TRBV7-8 with TRBJ1-1; D is ambiguous. Germline CDR1 and CDR2: SGHVS and FQNEAQ. Trimming cost V 1 base and J 1 base, with 7 bases left between them. The CDR3 is made up of 14 amino acids. The CDR3 protein is CASSLVHGNTEAFF. In nucleotides, the CDR3 is TGTGCCAGCAGCTTAGTTCACGGGAACACTGAAGCTTTCTTT.

The genes are TRBV27 and TRBJ2-7; tentative D call: TRBD1 (5 bases). Germline V lookup: CDR1 MNHEY, CDR2 SMNVEV (reference sequence). The V gene lost 6 bases and the J gene lost 1 base, with 10 bases spanning the gap. The CDR3 is made up of 13 amino acids. CDR3 DNA sequence: TGTGCCAGCAGCCCGACAGCTTCCTACGAGCAGTACTTC. Its translation is CASSPTASYEQYF.

V usage is TRBV28 and J usage is TRBJ2-2; D is unclear. The CDR3 consists of 13 residues. V lost 5 bases to trimming and J lost 6 bases, with 10 bases between them. Germline V gives CDR1 MDHEN, CDR2 SYDVKM. The CDR3 nucleotides read TGTGCCAGCAGTACCTATGGAGCCGGGGAGCTGTTTTTT. Its translation: CASSTYGAGELFF.

A single count supports this clone. The chain carries TRBV9 and TRBJ2-7; TRBD1 agrees at 8 bases. Germline V CDR1 and CDR2: SGDLS, YYNGEE. V shed 0 bases, J shed 0 bases, and the junction held 2 bases outside the gene matches. This CDR3 spans 15 amino acids. The CDR3 loop is CASSVEGTGSYEQYF. In DNA form, the CDR3 reads TGTGCCAGCAGCGTAGAGGGGACAGGCTCCTACGAGCAGTACTTC.

The V gene is TRBV4-2, the J gene TRBJ1-2; D ambiguous. The germline V and J ends were trimmed by 2 bases and 4 bases, with 17 bases remaining between them. Germline lookup yields CDR1 LGHNA and CDR2 YNFKEQ. This CDR3 is 16 amino acids long. The CDR3: CASSQRGPEAIYGYTF. For the CDR3, the DNA is TGTGCCAGCAGCCAACGCGGACCCGAGGCCATCTATGGCTACACCTTC.

The genes are TRBV28 and TRBJ2-5, with D possibly TRBD2 on 5 matching bases. CDR1 and CDR2 (germline): MDHEN, SYDVKM. The ends were cut back, 6 bases at V and 4 bases at J, with 18 bases in the middle. The CDR3 has 15 amino acids. The CDR3, as DNA: TGTGCCAGCAGCCCGGTGAGAGGGTTTGGAGAGACCCAGTACTTC. The encoded protein is CASSPVRGFGETQYF.

The chain carries TRBV28 and TRBJ1-5; 11 nucleotides match TRBD1. The CDR3 loop spans 15 amino acids. CDR1 and CDR2 from the germline V gene are MDHEN and SYDVKM. V shed 6 bases and J 3 bases; nucleotides not matched to a gene: 4. The CDR3 DNA sequence: TGTGCCAGCAGGGGGACAGGGGGGGTCAATCAGCCCCAGCATTTT. Protein product: CASRGTGGVNQPQHF. Combining the CDR3 with reference TRBV28 and TRBJ1-5 gives the whole variable domain DVKVTQSSRYLVKRTGEKVFLECVQDMDHENMFWYRQDPGLGLRLIYFSYDVKMKEKGDIPEGYSVSREKKERFSLILESASTNQTSMYLCASRGTGGVNQPQHFGDGTRLSIL.

The chain uses TRBV4-3 and TRBJ2-5, with 9 bases lining up with TRBD1. The DNA end is a closer match to TRBJ2-7, so the J assignment may be wrong. Per germline, CDR1 LGHNA and CDR2 YSLEER. The CDR3 is 17 residues long. CDR3 region: CASSQRSTGQGNYEQYF. In DNA form, the CDR3 reads TGCGCCAGCAGCCAACGCTCTACGGGACAGGGTAACTACGAGCAGTACTTC.

The table lists this clone with a count of one. The rearrangement joins TRBV7-9 to TRBJ2-5; 8 nucleotides match TRBD2. TRBJ2-7 explains the end of the DNA better; the J call may be wrong. CDR3 length equals 15 residues. Germline V gene sequence: CDR1 SEHNR, CDR2 FQNEAQ (reference sequence). The CDR3 region has the DNA TGTGCCAGCAGCAGATCAGCGGGAGTGCGCTACGAGCAGTACTTC. As protein: CASSRSAGVRYEQYF.

The genes are TRBV7-8 and TRBJ2-3; D could derive from TRBD1 or TRBD2 (5 bases each). Germline V gene lookup returns CDR1 SGHVS and CDR2 FQNEAQ. The CDR3 is 15 amino acids. V lost 4 bases, J lost 4 bases, and 15 bases lay in between. CDR3 sequence (DNA): TGTGCCAGCAGCTATAGAACCGGGACCCCAGATACGCAGTATTTT. It yields the protein CASSYRTGTPDTQYF.

The gene calls are TRBV5-1 and TRBJ1-2, with 7 bases aligning to TRBD1. Trimming removed 4 bases from V and 8 bases from J; junction bases left unmatched: 8. Germline V CDR1 and CDR2: SGHRS, YFSETQ. This CDR3 has 13 amino acids. The CDR3 loop is CASSEDRTRGYTF. For the CDR3, the DNA is TGCGCCAGCAGCGAGGACAGGACCCGGGGCTACACCTTC.

V is TRBV25-1 and J is TRBJ1-4; unclear D gene. The CDR3 spans 15 residues. Per the germline V gene, CDR1 is MGHDK and CDR2 is SYGVNS. V lost 3 bases and J 0 bases, leaving 8 bases between the germline ends. Written as DNA, the CDR3 is TGTGCCAGCAGTGAGTCGAGACCAACTAATGAAAAACTGTTTTTT. Translated, it gives CASSESRPTNEKLFF. Supplemented by reference TRBV25-1 and TRBJ1-4, the full variable domain reads EADIYQTPRYLVIGTGKKITLECSQTMGHDKMYWYQQDPGMELHLIHYSYGVNSTEKGDLSSESTVSRIRTEHFPLTLESARPSHTSQYLCASSESRPTNEKLFFGSGTQLSVL.

This chain links TRBV11-3 with TRBJ2-2; D perhaps matches TRBD1 (6 bases). V lost 4 bases to trimming and J lost 8 bases, with 11 bases between them. The CDR3 runs to 13 residues. The germline V gene has CDR1 SGHNT and CDR2 YENEEA. The CDR3 DNA reads as TGTGCCAGCAGCTCCCCAGGGGTTGGGGAGCTGTTTTTT. This translates into CASSSPGVGELFF.

This clone was detected only once. The genes are TRBV6-4 and TRBJ2-1; D unclear. CDR3 size: 13 residues. Trimming pared 6 bases from V and 0 bases from J, leaving 6 bases between. Germline lookup yields CDR1 MRHNA and CDR2 SNTAGT. In DNA, the CDR3 is TGTGCCAGCAGCGGATTCTCCTACAATGAGCAGTTCTTC. It translates to CASSGFSYNEQFF.